This is a list of T cell receptor beta chains from one sample in a study of blood T cell repertoires in COVID-19. Profiling relied on immunoSEQ multiplex PCR, and the TCRdb table lists in-frame clones only, not all of them. The table has about 140,000 clones, over 75% seen once; the top ten hold approximately 5%. Sequenced sample: peripheral blood. These receptors were taken from a woman in her forties or fifties with acute or convalescent COVID-19. The CDR3 runs from the conserved cysteine through the conserved F or W. The order of the fields is V gene, CDR3 protein.

TRBV5-6 | CASSGGQTYEQYF
TRBV6-5 | CASRTSQGWGETQYF
TRBV11-1 | CASSHRVSGANVLTF
TRBV6-5 | CASSYGDSTNEKLFF
TRBV6-5 | CASSTGLTETQYF
TRBV25-1 | CASSEPQAYGYTF
TRBV2 | CASSQDSAAFF
TRBV18 | CASSRTHPPGAQPQHF
TRBV11-3 | CASSSRGTGELFF
TRBV6-2/TRBV6-3 | CASSGGSRPLHF
TRBV28 | CASSRTEHSGANVLTF
TRBV30 | CAWETVVGELFF
TRBV10-3 | CAINSGDRVERSYF
TRBV21-1 | CASLTQGVGGYTF
TRBV6-6 | CASSSKGFGNQPQHF
TRBV7-9 | CASSLSLIYTF
TRBV4-2 | CASSHYSGTEQDEQYF
TRBV7-3 | CASSLMPGGSPLHF
TRBV10-1 | CASTADRGQEFIVPEKLFF
TRBV7-2 | CASSDQVRAGETQYF
TRBV24-1 | CATEGDRDDNEQFF
TRBV27 | CASSKQYSNQPQHF
TRBV6-2/TRBV6-3 | CASSRTNTGELFF
TRBV12-5 | CASGLPRGGVCNEQFF
TRBV24-1 | CATSGGGTGENEQFF
TRBV29-1 | CSVGTGGIVTEAFF
TRBV28 | CASSPIQNYGYTF
TRBV19 | CASTTSGENEQFF
TRBV19 | CASTSGPGDYGYTF
TRBV4-2 | CASSPEGQSNQPQHF
TRBV7-2 | CASSATGGYEQYF
TRBV27 | CASNFSPTGRINYGYTF
TRBV5-6 | CASEGSFQSYEQYF
TRBV10-3 | CAISESTSGDGDTQYF
TRBV9 | CASSVREEQFF
TRBV3-1/TRBV3-2 | CASSQEGGQSHGYTF
TRBV4-3 | CASSQDWQGMSGNTIYF
TRBV19 | CASSDIPSYNEQFF
TRBV19 | CASSMEDQLQPQHF
TRBV28 | CASEAGPGPDTQYF
TRBV11-2 | CASAYSKGDRYEQYF
TRBV6-1 | CASSDGRSRNLPDTEAFF
TRBV14 | CASSQNSNTDTQYF
TRBV12-3/TRBV12-4 | CASRRGGLNEQFF
TRBV27 | CASRRQPKGYGYTF
TRBV5-4 | CASSETGGSTEAFF
TRBV5-1 | CASTSWGGLDEQYF
TRBV9 | CASSVDGTSLEQFF
TRBV4-2 | CASSQKMDTQIMYSPLHF
TRBV23-1 | CASSPEWSDGYEQYF
TRBV28 | CASSSPQRTSGYF
TRBV28 | CASSVLGTGTYEQYF
TRBV29-1 | CSVAVNEQYF
TRBV6-5 | CASSYHGPSEQYF
TRBV6-1 | CASSEAQGSETQYF
TRBV5-5 | CASSFGNEQFF
TRBV6-4 | CASEAPVNTEAFF
TRBV6-5 | CASRPMGARDEQFF
TRBV12-3/TRBV12-4 | CASSTGSDQPQHF
TRBV19 | CASSNPGQGSGELFF